Shown below are 4 T cell receptor beta chains from a single sample sequenced in a study of cytomegalovirus exposure and HLA in healthy donors (TCRdb year 2017). The library was built by means of the immunoSEQ multiplex PCR assay. The clones in this table, taken by TCRdb from immuneACCESS, are in-frame only. Not every clone is retained; where verified, under half of the shortfall comes from an unresolved V gene, and the cause of the rest is unknown. The sample table shows some 86,000 clones, and over 85% are seen once. Of the sample, approximately 4% falls within the top ten clones. Sequencing was done on a sample of PBMCs. The receptors were sampled from a woman aged 25 to 39 in good health and CMV-seronegative.

CDR3 in amino acids: CASSRGPYQPQHF. The CDR3 DNA follows: TGTGCCAGTAGTAGGGGCCCATATCAGCCCCAGCATTTT. This chain connects TRBV19 to TRBJ1-5, with D possibly matching TRBD1 (5 bases). The CDR3 has 13 residues. V was cut by 4 bases and J by 5 bases, with 9 bases left in between. Germline CDR1 is LNHDA and CDR2 is SQIVND (reference sequence). The full variable domain, its missing parts supplied by reference TRBV19 and TRBJ1-5, is DGGITQSPKYLFRKEGQNVTLSCEQNLNHDAMYWYRQDPGQGLRLIYYSQIVNDFQKGDIAEGYSVSREKKESFPLTVTSAQKNPTAFYLCASSRGPYQPQHFGDGTRLSIL.

V usage is TRBV20-1 and J usage is TRBJ1-2; D may be TRBD1 (5 bases). Deletions cut 6 bases from V and 5 bases from J, with 10 bases between. The CDR3 consists of 11 residues. The germline CDR1 and CDR2 sequences are DFQATT and SNEGSKA (reference sequence). Written as DNA, the CDR3 is TGCAGTGCCTCACGGGGGTATGGCTACACCTTC. Translating it yields CSASRGYGYTF.

The rearrangement joins TRBV4-1 to TRBJ1-6, with D possibly TRBD1 on 6 matching bases. Germline CDR1 MGHRA, CDR2 YSYEKL. This CDR3 region has 17 residues. With 1 base removed from V and 8 bases from J, the gap between germline ends came to 18 bases. CDR3 bases: TGCGCCAGCAGCCAAGGAGGGGGACCCCAGAACGATTCACCCCTCCACTTT. It yields the protein CASSQGGGPQNDSPLHF.

This chain joins TRBV11-2 and TRBJ2-2; 9 positions match TRBD1. The CDR3 is 15 residues long. Germline V gives CDR1 SGHAT, CDR2 FQNNGV. J was trimmed by 0 bases and V by 5 bases; bases with no gene match: 1. CDR3 nucleotides: TGTGCCAGCAGCCGACAGGGGGCGAACACCGGGGAGCTGTTTTTT. This sequence encodes CASSRQGANTGELFF. The full variable domain, rest sourced from reference TRBV11-2 and TRBJ2-2, is EAGVAQSPRYKIIEKRQSVAFWCNPISGHATLYWYQQILGQGPKLLIQFQNNGVVDDSQLPKDRFSAERLKGVDSTLKIQPAKLEDSAVYLCASSRQGANTGELFFGEGSRLTVL.